This T cell receptor (beta chain) was profiled in a study of response to subunit inactivated influenza vaccine. The CDR3 sequence is 16 residues long. The germline V gene encodes CDR1 DFQATT and CDR2 SNEGSKA (reference sequence). V shed 5 bases and J 0 bases; nucleotides not matched to a gene: 6. This clonotype appeared a few times. The antigen remains undetermined. Each CDR3 protein is one row after TCRdb ran MiXCR on the RT-PCR reads. Found here are roughly 790,000 distinct CDR3 sequences, around 20% of them singletons; the top ten hold roughly 10%. Study-wide findings and caveats: Seasonal influenza vaccination, on each occasion, was suggested by the authors to recruit few new T cells.

The sample was PBMCs from blood, taken approximately 5 days after vaccination. The chain joins TRBV20-1 to TRBJ2-1, with 11 nucleotides matching TRBD2. This clonotype was obtained from a middle-aged man who received an inactivated influenza vaccine. The DNA for the CDR3 is TGCAGTGCTCGGGAGGGACTAGCGGCCTCCTACAATGAGCAGTTCTTC. It encodes CSAREGLAASYNEQFF.